The 14 T cell receptor beta chains below all came from one sample that was sequenced in a study of T cells in Graves' hyperthyroidism and ophthalmopathy. RNA transcripts gave rise to amplified TCR beta CDR3 regions. HTBI primers drove first-round RT-PCR of the TCR CDR3. TCRdb reprocessed the multiplex PCR reads with MiXCR, giving one entry per CDR3 protein. The sample holds about 610,000 distinct CDR3 sequences; more than 15% are singletons and the top ten take less than 3.5%. Sequencing was carried out using blood. The receptors were sampled from a middle-aged woman with Graves' ophthalmopathy.

This clonotype was detected many times. The CDR3 sequence is CASSLDGAGAEAFF. CDR3 DNA sequence: TGCGCCAGCAGCTTGGATGGGGCTGGGGCTGAAGCTTTCTTT. The J gene is TRBJ1-1, the V gene TRBV5-1, with a tentative D call TRBD1 (5 bases). This CDR3 has 14 residues. Germline V gene data show CDR1 as SGHRS and CDR2 as YFSETQ. V was shortened by 0 bases and J by 6 bases, with 12 bases between the two germline ends.

J is TRBJ2-7 and V is TRBV12-3 or TRBV12-4; D not certain. The CDR3 covers 13 residues. Trimming removed 7 bases from V and 5 bases from J, with 15 bases in between. This CDR3 reads CASNGPLSHEQYF. The CDR3 DNA sequence: TGTGCCAGCAATGGTCCCCTCAGCCACGAGCAGTACTTC.

This clonotype was counted at least ten times. The chain uses TRBV20-1 and TRBJ2-7; D tentatively reads TRBD1 or TRBD2 (5 bases each). This CDR3 has 13 amino acids. Trimming pared 7 bases from V and 0 bases from J, leaving 13 bases between. The germline V gene encodes CDR1 DFQATT and CDR2 SNEGSKA (reference sequence). DNA of the CDR3: TGCAGTGTGAAGGGGAGCAACTCCTACGAGCAGTACTTC. Translation: CSVKGSNSYEQYF.

This clonotype was detected many times. The gene calls are TRBV5-1 and TRBJ1-6; 7 bases agree with TRBD1. The CDR3 has 17 amino acids. The junction had 9 bases not matched to a gene; V was cut back by 0 bases and J by 6 bases. CDR1 SGHRS and CDR2 YFSETQ come from the germline V gene. CDR3 in amino acids: CASSLALRGASNSPLHF. CDR3 nucleotides: TGCGCCAGCAGCTTGGCTCTCAGGGGGGCCTCTAATTCACCCCTCCACTTT. Drawing the rest from reference TRBV5-1 and TRBJ1-6, the complete variable domain is KAGVTQTPRYLIKTRGQQVTLSCSPISGHRSVSWYQQTPGQGLQFLFEYFSETQRNKGNFPGRFSGRQFSNSRSEMNVSTLELGDSALYLCASSLALRGASNSPLHFGNGTRLTVT.

In this sample, this clonotype turned up many times. The chain is built from TRBV6-1 and TRBJ2-3; TRBD1 or TRBD2 may be the D gene (6 bases each). Trimming removed 2 bases from V and 1 base from J, with 16 bases in between. The CDR3 is 17 residues long. Germline V lookup: CDR1 MNHNS, CDR2 SASEGT. The CDR3 DNA is TGTGCCAGCAGTGAAACCCCCCCCGGGGGCGGCACAGATACGCAGTATTTT. It translates to CASSETPPGGGTDTQYF.

The chain is built from TRBV9 and TRBJ2-1, with 9 nucleotides matching TRBD2. The CDR3 loop spans 17 amino acids. Trimming removed 1 base from V and 10 bases from J; junction bases left unmatched: 15. Germline lookup yields CDR1 SGDLS and CDR2 YYNGEE. CDR3 sequence reads: CASSVRASGNRVREQFF. The CDR3 nucleotides are TGTGCCAGCAGCGTAAGGGCTAGCGGGAATCGGGTACGGGAGCAGTTCTTC. The whole variable domain, remainder taken from reference TRBV9 and TRBJ2-1, is DSGVTQTPKHLITATGQRVTLRCSPRSGDLSVYWYQQSLDQGLQFLIQYYNGEERAKGNILERFSAQQFPDLHSELNLSSLELGDSALYFCASSVRASGNRVREQFFGPGTRLTVL.

This chain uses TRBV27 with TRBJ2-7, with 11 bases identical to TRBD2. The CDR3 has 14 amino acids. CDR1 and CDR2 from the germline V gene are MNHEY and SMNVEV (reference sequence). The junction had 7 bases not matched to a gene; V was cut back by 8 bases and J by 4 bases. The CDR3 spells CASQILAGGYEQYF. CDR3 coding DNA: TGTGCCAGCCAGATATTAGCGGGAGGGTACGAGCAGTACTTC.

This clonotype appeared a few times. This chain joins TRBV5-1 and TRBJ2-3, with TRBD1 matching 9 bases. V trimming: 4 bases; J trimming: 6 bases; junction bases outside the gene matches: 6. Germline CDR1 is SGHRS and CDR2 is YFSETQ. The CDR3 is 14 amino acids. Here the CDR3 DNA reads TGCGCCAGCAGCCAGGGACAGGGTTCCGATACGCAGTATTTT. This gives the protein CASSQGQGSDTQYF. Combining the CDR3 with reference TRBV5-1 and TRBJ2-3 gives the whole variable domain KAGVTQTPRYLIKTRGQQVTLSCSPISGHRSVSWYQQTPGQGLQFLFEYFSETQRNKGNFPGRFSGRQFSNSRSEMNVSTLELGDSALYLCASSQGQGSDTQYFGPGTRLTVL.

Regarding this clonotype: A much larger clone differs from this one at a single base, so this may be a read error. The CDR3 carries no conserved terminal phenylalanine or tryptophan, so it likely arises from a read error. V is TRBV5-1 and J is TRBJ2-3, with 8 bases fitting TRBD1. Germline V CDR1 and CDR2: SGHRS, YFSETQ. The CDR3 length is 14 residues. CDR3 DNA: TGTGCCAGCAGTACAGGGGGACGCACAGATACGCAGTATCTT. Its translation is CASSTGGRTDTQYL.

This clonotype was counted at least ten times. CDR3 coding DNA: TGTGCCAGCAGCCGTGTCCCCTCCTACGAGCAGTACTTC. Its protein product is CASSRVPSYEQYF. The gene calls are TRBV6-1 and TRBJ2-7; D gene unclear. V lost 6 bases, J lost 0 bases, and 9 bases lay in between. The length of the CDR3 is 13 residues. Germline V gives CDR1 MNHNS, CDR2 SASEGT.

This clonotype has at least ten counts. This rearrangement joins TRBV5-1 to TRBJ1-1; D gene uncertain. The germline V and J ends were trimmed by 7 bases and 0 bases, with 10 bases remaining between them. The CDR3 covers 13 residues. Germline CDR1 and CDR2: SGHRS and YFSETQ. This CDR3 is CASRKVVNTEAFF. DNA of the CDR3: TGCGCCAGCCGTAAGGTGGTGAACACTGAAGCTTTCTTT.

This clonotype came up many times. The chain couples TRBV29-1 to TRBJ2-5; D remains ambiguous. V was shortened by 4 bases and J by 0 bases, with 6 bases between the two germline ends. Germline V gene sequence: CDR1 SQVTM, CDR2 ANQGSEA. The CDR3 is 12 amino acids. The CDR3 sequence is CSVVRYQETQYF. DNA of the CDR3: TGCAGCGTTGTGAGGTACCAAGAGACCCAGTACTTC.

The chain is built from TRBV30 and TRBJ2-5; a possible D gene is TRBD1 (5 bases). The V and J ends lost 4 bases and 7 bases respectively, with 19 bases between them. From germline, CDR1 is GTSNPN and CDR2 SVGIG (reference sequence). The CDR3 is 14 amino acids. Here the CDR3 reads CAWNPWGGARTQYF. The CDR3 region has the DNA TGTGCCTGGAATCCCTGGGGCGGAGCACGGACCCAGTACTTC.

The gene calls are TRBV20-1 and TRBJ2-7, with 8 bases that match TRBD1. Trimming at V came to 0 bases and at J to 4 bases, leaving 5 bases not matched to a gene. Germline values: CDR1 DFQATT, CDR2 SNEGSKA (reference sequence). The CDR3 totals 14 residues. CDR3 residues: CSARDGQGAYEQYF. CDR3 nucleotides: TGCAGTGCTAGAGATGGGCAGGGGGCTTACGAGCAGTACTTC.